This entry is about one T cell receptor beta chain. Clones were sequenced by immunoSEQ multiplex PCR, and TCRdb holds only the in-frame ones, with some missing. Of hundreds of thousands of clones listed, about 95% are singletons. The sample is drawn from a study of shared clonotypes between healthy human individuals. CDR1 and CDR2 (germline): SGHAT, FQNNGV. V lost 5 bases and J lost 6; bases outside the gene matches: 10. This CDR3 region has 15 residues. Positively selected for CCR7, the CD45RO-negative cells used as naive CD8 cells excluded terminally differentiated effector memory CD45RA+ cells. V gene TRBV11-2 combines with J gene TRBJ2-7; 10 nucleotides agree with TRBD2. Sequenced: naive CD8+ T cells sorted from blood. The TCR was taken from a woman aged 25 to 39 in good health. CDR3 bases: TGTGCCAGCAGCCTACCTAGCGGGAGACTCTTCGAGCAGTACTTC. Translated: CASSLPSGRLFEQYF.